The sequence of this T cell receptor beta chain was determined in a study of a mutant IDH1 vaccine in newly diagnosed glioma. As for time point: week 23, last vaccination. Vaccination used 300 ug of mutant IDH1 20-mer peptide per dose, with topical imiquimod. Clones were read by immunoSEQ multiplex PCR, and TCRdb kept only the in-frame ones, dropping some. The sample lists about 44,000 clones, approximately 90% occurring once. With respect to this clone: Its antigen is not known.

The V end was cut by 0 bases, the J end by 2 bases, with 11 bases between. This CDR3 comprises 16 residues. Germline CDR1 LNHNV, CDR2 YYDKDF (reference sequence). The sample here was PBMCs, taken from a glioma patient whose treatment included an IDH1 peptide vaccine. This chain links TRBV15 with TRBJ2-1; D may be TRBD1 (6 bases). The sequence was obtained from a man between 50 and 59 years old with glioma. The CDR3 protein is CATSREGGSAYNEQFF. The CDR3, as DNA: TGTGCCACCAGCAGAGAAGGGGGTTCGGCCTACAATGAGCAGTTCTTC.